A selection of T cell receptor beta chains follows, all from one sample in a study of blood T cells in healthy people across ages. TCRdb reprocessed the 5' RACE reads with MiXCR, giving one entry per CDR3 protein. The sample lists approximately 1.5 million distinct CDR3 sequences; 35% to 45% were seen once. The sample consisted of blood. These receptor sequences come from a woman between 18 and 29 years old in good health. CDR3s leave out the opening cysteine and the closing phenylalanine or tryptophan.

V gene | CDR3 protein
TRBV7-9 | ASSVREGRQTALSTDTQY
TRBV5-1 | ASRSDTSVGYEQY
TRBV25-1 | TSSELEHQPQH
TRBV4-2 | ASSQGIPGNTIY
TRBV27 | ASSLGRAGSNYGYT
TRBV7-2 | ASRSGTLEQF
TRBV21-1 | ASDTGAIGNRETQY
TRBV7-2 | ASSPGTGRIGLF
TRBV12-3/TRBV12-4 | ASSLGTGWSPNYGYT
TRBV4-1 | ASSTLKGGVGSYEQY
TRBV11-2 | ASSLGSGGLSRTQY
TRBV7-9 | ASSLPLAGMSSTDTQY
TRBV5-6 | ASSTGVGPYGYT
TRBV4-1 | ASTHLGSGVINEQF
TRBV18 | ASSPRLNSQETQY
TRBV29-1 | SVEDLWTQGYT
TRBV29-1 | SVEGRGAHTEAF
TRBV28 | ASSYRGRQY
TRBV7-9 | ASSTGNSNQPQH
TRBV7-2 | ASSSPTGSLEQY
TRBV29-1 | SVVLGLGTDTQY
TRBV7-2 | ASSPRGTSYNEQY
TRBV7-2 | ASSQRLAGSLRNEQY
TRBV20-1 | SARDLGGTGNYGYT
TRBV4-3 | ASSQDVSNYGYT
TRBV10-3 | ATRDRGNQPQH
TRBV6-2/TRBV6-3 | ASTETNTEAF
TRBV7-2 | ASSLAPGGTDTQY
TRBV2 | ASTYHGTGDEQY
TRBV29-1 | SVFQGETEAF
TRBV7-9 | ASSLYRDLMNTEAF
TRBV9 | ASNSFLENEQF
TRBV20-1 | SAPPDRISYNSPLH
TRBV6-2/TRBV6-3 | ASSFGTSSTYEQY
TRBV20-1 | SAFLRHRGPSTDTQY
TRBV18 | ASSPPLGTADYNSPLH
TRBV20-1 | SARDLQGGRTYNEQF
TRBV7-4 | ASSFDEVKGASYTDTQY
TRBV20-1 | SAKRLFTDTQY
TRBV7-2 | ASSLALEQY
TRBV7-2 | ASSLALAGGLYEQY
TRBV5-8 | ASSLVPVWPYGYT
TRBV12-3/TRBV12-4 | ASSLTLGDGYT
TRBV20-1 | SASLPGQGSGTQY
TRBV5-1 | ASSLVPGQGTEQY
TRBV6-4 | ASSRTGTHSDGYT
TRBV3-1 | ASSQVGETQF
TRBV11-2 | ASSARDRGEVPEAF
TRBV20-1 | SATRETQY
TRBV7-9 | ASSHGPSSYNEQF
TRBV5-1 | ASVGGGPTDTQY
TRBV5-1 | ASSLVPTGEETQY